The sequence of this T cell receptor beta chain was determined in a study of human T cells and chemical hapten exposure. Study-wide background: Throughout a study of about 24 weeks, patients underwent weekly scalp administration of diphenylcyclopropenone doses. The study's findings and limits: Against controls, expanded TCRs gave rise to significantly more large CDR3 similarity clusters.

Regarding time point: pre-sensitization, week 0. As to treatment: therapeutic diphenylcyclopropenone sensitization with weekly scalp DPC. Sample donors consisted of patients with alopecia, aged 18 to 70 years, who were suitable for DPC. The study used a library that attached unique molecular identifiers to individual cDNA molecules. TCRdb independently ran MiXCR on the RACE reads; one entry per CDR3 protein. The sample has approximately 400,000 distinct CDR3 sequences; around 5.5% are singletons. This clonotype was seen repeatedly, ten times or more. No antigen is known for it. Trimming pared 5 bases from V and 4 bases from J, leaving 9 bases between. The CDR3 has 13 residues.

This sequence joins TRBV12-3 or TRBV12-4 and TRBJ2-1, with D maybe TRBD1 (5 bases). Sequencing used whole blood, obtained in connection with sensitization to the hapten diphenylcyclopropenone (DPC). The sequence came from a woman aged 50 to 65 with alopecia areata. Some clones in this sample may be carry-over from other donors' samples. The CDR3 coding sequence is TGTGCCAGCAGTCGCGACAGATACAATGAGCAGTTCTTC. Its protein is CASSRDRYNEQFF.